This section outlines one T cell receptor (beta chain) sequence together with its context. Authors' methods: Estimates of nucleated cell counts were drawn from the amplification of reference gene primers. Using immunoSEQ multiplex PCR, the repertoire was profiled, and TCRdb retains in-frame clones only, with some absent. For V, J and clone size, that table is used; D and trimming come from the DNA. The data hold about 130,000 clones, with 92% observed a single time. The entry originates in a study of blood T cell repertoires in COVID-19. About the research overall: T cells, B-cell-depleted T cells, or PBMCs supplied cDNA or gDNA.

With 4 bases removed from V and 5 bases from J, the gap between germline ends came to 11 bases. Germline V gene sequence: CDR1 SGHDN, CDR2 FVKESK. The CDR3 length is 14 residues. Patients at the Seattle site were enrolled during active infection and followed longitudinally. The sequence was collected from a man aged 50 or older with COVID-19, enrolled during active disease. The V and J genes are TRBV14 and TRBJ2-2; no clear D gene. Sequencing was performed on peripheral blood. The CDR3 region is CASSPTQYTGELFF. CDR3 nucleotides: TGTGCCAGCAGCCCGACTCAATATACCGGGGAGCTGTTTTTT.